These 7 T cell receptor beta chains originate from one sample sequenced in a study of tumor-infiltrating lymphocytes in oesophageal squamous cell carcinoma (dated by TCRdb to 2016 to 2017). The library was obtained by PCR. TCRdb lists the instrument as Illumina HiSeq 2000. Using fastp at Q25 and MiXCR, TCRdb reprocessed the public reads and kept productive beta chains. When rows share a CDR3 protein, they turn into one entry using the most common DNA and genes. The sample contains about 14,000 distinct CDR3 sequences, about half of them found a single time. Together, the top ten hold 14% of the sample. The sample comprised blood. All receptors come from a male donor with esophageal squamous cell carcinoma.

This clonotype was observed a handful of times. V is TRBV28 and J is TRBJ2-7; the match to TRBD1 covers 8 bases. The length of the CDR3 is 15 residues. V was clipped by 3 bases and J by 2 bases; unmatched bases: 6. Germline values: CDR1 MDHEN, CDR2 SYDVKM. The DNA of the CDR3 is TGTGCCAGCAGTTTCGTCGGACAGGGCGCCTACGAGCAGTACTTC. It is translated as CASSFVGQGAYEQYF.

This clonotype was seen just once. The chain recombines TRBV7-2 with TRBJ2-7; TRBD2 agrees at 13 bases. The DNA end is more similar to TRBJ2-1, so the J call may be wrong. This CDR3 comprises 16 residues. The germline CDR1 and CDR2 sequences are SGHTA and FQGNSA. CDR3 region: CASSLGLAGDQETQFF. In DNA, the CDR3 is TGTGCCAGCAGCCTCGGACTAGCGGGAGATCAAGAGACCCAGTTCTTC.

The CDR3 bases are TGTGCCAGCAGCCTGACTAGAGGGGATGAGCAGTTCTTC. As protein: CASSLTRGDEQFF. The chain employs TRBV7-6 and TRBJ2-1, with D possibly TRBD2 on 6 matching bases. Germline assignment: CDR1 SGHVS and CDR2 FNYEAQ. The ends were cut back, 5 bases at V and 8 bases at J, with 13 bases in the middle. CDR3 length equals 13 residues.

The sample holds many counts of this clonotype. V usage is TRBV7-2 and J usage is TRBJ2-1; TRBD2 aligns across 7 bases. The CDR3 runs 15 residues. Per germline, CDR1 SGHTA and CDR2 FQGNSA. With 5 bases clipped from V and 4 bases from J, the junction kept 8 bases outside the gene matches. DNA of the CDR3: TGTGCCAGCAGCAGCGGACTAGTTGGGTACAATGAGCAGTTCTTC. This translates into CASSSGLVGYNEQFF. The complete variable domain, with remaining parts taken from reference TRBV7-2 and TRBJ2-1, reads GAGVSQSPSNKVTEKGKDVELRCDPISGHTALYWYRQSLGQGLEFLIYFQGNSAPDKSGLPSDRFSAERTGGSVSTLTIQRTQQEDSAVYLCASSSGLVGYNEQFFGPGTRLTVL.

The V call is TRBV7-6, the J call TRBJ2-1; the match to TRBD1 covers 12 bases. Germline CDR1 and CDR2: SGHVS and FNYEAQ. The V gene end was trimmed by 5 bases and the J gene end by 9 bases; junction bases not matched to a gene: 5. The CDR3 length is 14 residues. The CDR3 DNA reads as TGTGCCAGCAGCGCCGGGACAGGGGGCTCTGAGCAGTTCTTC. It is translated as CASSAGTGGSEQFF.

Many counts were recorded for this clonotype. CDR3 protein: CATSSGGGTEAFF. The CDR3 DNA reads as TGTGCCACCTCGTCGGGGGGCGGCACTGAAGCTTTCTTT. V usage is TRBV9 and J usage is TRBJ1-1; TRBD1 might be the D (6 bases). CDR1 and CDR2 (germline): SGDLS, YYNGEE. This CDR3 is built from 13 residues. Trimming took off 9 bases at V and 4 bases at J, with 16 bases between the two ends.

The genes are TRBV7-6 and TRBJ1-4, with D tentatively TRBD1 (5 bases). Germline V gene data show CDR1 as SGHVS and CDR2 as FNYEAQ. This CDR3 is built from 14 residues. The V and J ends lost 5 bases and 8 bases respectively, with 15 bases between them. The CDR3 nucleotides read TGTGCCAGCAGCCCTCAATCCGGACAAGAAAAACTGTTTTTT. This sequence encodes CASSPQSGQEKLFF.